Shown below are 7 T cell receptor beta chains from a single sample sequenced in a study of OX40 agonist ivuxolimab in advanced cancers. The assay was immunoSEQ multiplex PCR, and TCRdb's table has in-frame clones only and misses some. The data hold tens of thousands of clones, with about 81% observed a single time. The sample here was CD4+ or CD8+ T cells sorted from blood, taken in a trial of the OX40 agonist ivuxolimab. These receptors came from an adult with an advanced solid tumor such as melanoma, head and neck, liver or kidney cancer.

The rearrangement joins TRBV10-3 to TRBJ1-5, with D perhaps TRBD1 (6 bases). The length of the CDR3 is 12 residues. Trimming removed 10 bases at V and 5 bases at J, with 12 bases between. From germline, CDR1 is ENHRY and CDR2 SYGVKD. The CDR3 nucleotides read TGTGCCACGAGGGGGGACGATCAGCCCCAGCATTTT. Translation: CATRGDDQPQHF.

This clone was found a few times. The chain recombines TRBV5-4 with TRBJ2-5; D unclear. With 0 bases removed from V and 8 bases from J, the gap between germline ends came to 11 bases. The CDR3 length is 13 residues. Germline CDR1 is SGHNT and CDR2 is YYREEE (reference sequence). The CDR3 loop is CASSLDSPTTQYF. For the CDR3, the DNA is TGTGCCAGCAGCTTGGACTCGCCCACAACCCAGTACTTC.

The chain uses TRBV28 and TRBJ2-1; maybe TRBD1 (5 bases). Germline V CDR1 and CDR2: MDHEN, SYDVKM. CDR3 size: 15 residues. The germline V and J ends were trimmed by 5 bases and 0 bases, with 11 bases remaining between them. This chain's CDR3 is CASSSRGYSYNEQFF. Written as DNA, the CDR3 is TGTGCCAGCAGTAGTAGGGGCTACTCCTACAATGAGCAGTTCTTC. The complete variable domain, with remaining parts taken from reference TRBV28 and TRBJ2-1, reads DVKVTQSSRYLVKRTGEKVFLECVQDMDHENMFWYRQDPGLGLRLIYFSYDVKMKEKGDIPEGYSVSREKKERFSLILESASTNQTSMYLCASSSRGYSYNEQFFGPGTRLTVL.

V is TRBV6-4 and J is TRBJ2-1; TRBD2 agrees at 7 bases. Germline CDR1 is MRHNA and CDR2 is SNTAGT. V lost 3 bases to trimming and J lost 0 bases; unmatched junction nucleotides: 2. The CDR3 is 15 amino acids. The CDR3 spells CASSERGSSYNEQFF. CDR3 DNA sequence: TGTGCCAGCAGTGAGCGGGGGAGCTCCTACAATGAGCAGTTCTTC.

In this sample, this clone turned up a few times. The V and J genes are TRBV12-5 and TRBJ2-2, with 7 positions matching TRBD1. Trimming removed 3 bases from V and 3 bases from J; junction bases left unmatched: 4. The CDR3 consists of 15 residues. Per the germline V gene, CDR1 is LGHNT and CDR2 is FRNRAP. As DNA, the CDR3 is TGTGCTAGTGGTTTCCGGCAGGGGGACACCGGGGAGCTGTTTTTT. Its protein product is CASGFRQGDTGELFF.

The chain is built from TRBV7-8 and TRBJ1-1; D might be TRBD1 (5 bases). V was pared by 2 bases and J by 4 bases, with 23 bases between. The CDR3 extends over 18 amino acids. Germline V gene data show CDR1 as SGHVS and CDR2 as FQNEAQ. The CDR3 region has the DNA TGTGCCAGCAGCTTACAACTAGGTAGGGGATCTGTCGTCACTGAAGCTTTCTTT. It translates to CASSLQLGRGSVVTEAFF.

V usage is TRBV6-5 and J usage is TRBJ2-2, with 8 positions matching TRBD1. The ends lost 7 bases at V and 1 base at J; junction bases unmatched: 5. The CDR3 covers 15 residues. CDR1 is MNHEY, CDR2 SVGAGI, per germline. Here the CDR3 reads CASNEDRGNTGELFF. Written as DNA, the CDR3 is TGTGCCAGCAACGAAGACAGGGGGAACACCGGGGAGCTGTTTTTT.